Below, 14 T cell receptor beta chains from the same sample are listed, as sequenced in a study of response to subunit inactivated influenza vaccine. TCRdb re-analysed the RT-PCR reads in MiXCR, keeping a single row per CDR3 protein. The table lists 560,000 or so distinct CDR3 sequences, 7.6% of them singletons. The material sequenced was PBMCs from blood, taken less than 30 months after vaccination. Source of these receptors: a man between 50 and 69 years old who received an inactivated influenza vaccine.

The CDR3 region has the DNA TGCAGTGCTAGAGATAGAAGGGAAGCTAACTATGGCTACACCTTC. Amino acids: CSARDRREANYGYTF. The gene calls are TRBV20-1 and TRBJ1-2; D is uncertain. Germline V lookup: CDR1 DFQATT, CDR2 SNEGSKA (reference sequence). Trimming removed 0 bases from V and 0 bases from J, with 11 bases in between. The CDR3 consists of 15 residues.

Only a few counts were recorded for this clonotype. J is TRBJ2-1 and V is TRBV9, with TRBD1 matching 8 bases. Germline lookup yields CDR1 SGDLS and CDR2 YYNGEE. Trimming took 3 bases from V and 6 from J; bases not matched to a gene: 8. The length of the CDR3 is 15 residues. CDR3 coding DNA: TGTGCCAGCAGCGCAGGACAGGGTTCGTCCAATGAGCAGTTCTTC. Its protein is CASSAGQGSSNEQFF. Supplemented by reference TRBV9 and TRBJ2-1, the full variable domain reads DSGVTQTPKHLITATGQRVTLRCSPRSGDLSVYWYQQSLDQGLQFLIQYYNGEERAKGNILERFSAQQFPDLHSELNLSSLELGDSALYFCASSAGQGSSNEQFFGPGTRLTVL.

V usage is TRBV6-1 and J usage is TRBJ1-1, with D possibly matching TRBD1 (6 bases). This CDR3 is built from 15 residues. V dropped 7 bases and J dropped 4 bases, with 19 bases sitting between them. Germline V gene sequence: CDR1 MNHNS, CDR2 SASEGT. In nucleotides, the CDR3 is TGTGCCAGCACCGTAACGGGGGCGGGGGGCACTGAAGCTTTCTTT. The encoded protein is CASTVTGAGGTEAFF.

This clonotype turned up a few times. This chain connects TRBV7-9 to TRBJ2-7; D ambiguous. V shed 2 bases and J shed 3 bases, with 8 bases lying between them. Per the germline V gene, CDR1 is SEHNR and CDR2 is FQNEAQ (reference sequence). This CDR3 comprises 13 residues. The CDR3, as DNA: TGTGCCAGCAGCTTACCTGACAACTACGAGCAGTACTTC. It specifies CASSLPDNYEQYF.

The table lists this clonotype with a few counts. The chain combines TRBV20-1 with TRBJ2-5; 9 bases map to TRBD2. The germline CDR1 and CDR2 sequences are DFQATT and SNEGSKA (reference sequence). V lost 1 base, J lost 4 bases, and 7 bases stayed unmatched. This CDR3 has 15 amino acids. Written as DNA, the CDR3 is TGCAGTGCTAGAGCTGGCGGGGGGGCCGGAGAGACCCAGTACTTC. It translates to CSARAGGGAGETQYF.

The gene calls are TRBV7-9 and TRBJ2-7; 9 bases align to TRBD1. Germline V gene data show CDR1 as SEHNR and CDR2 as FQNEAQ (reference sequence). CDR3 size: 15 residues. The J segment lost 3 bases and the V segment lost 5 bases, leaving 8 bases of the junction unmatched. This CDR3 is CASSPSGTGIYEQYF. The CDR3 bases are TGTGCCAGCAGCCCGTCCGGGACAGGGATCTACGAGCAGTACTTC. Based on the CDR3 plus reference TRBV7-9 and TRBJ2-7, the full variable domain is DTGVSQNPRHKITKRGQNVTFRCDPISEHNRLYWYRQTLGQGPEFLTYFQNEAQLEKSRLLSDRFSAERPKGSFSTLEIQRTEQGDSAMYLCASSPSGTGIYEQYFGPGTRLTVT.

The CDR3 DNA follows: TGTGCCAGCAGACCGACTAGCGGAGAGACCCAGTACTTC. This encodes CASRPTSGETQYF. This chain links TRBV12-3 or TRBV12-4 with TRBJ2-5; 9 bases fit TRBD2. V shed 6 bases, J shed 4 bases, and the junction held 3 bases outside the gene matches. The CDR3 runs 13 residues.

The rearrangement uses TRBV5-1 and TRBJ2-1, with D unclear. Trimming removed 2 bases at V and 0 bases at J, with 12 bases between. Germline values: CDR1 SGHRS, CDR2 YFSETQ. The CDR3 extends over 16 amino acids. CDR3 region: CASSFDKPSSYNEQFF. CDR3 sequence (DNA): TGCGCCAGCAGCTTCGATAAACCGAGCTCCTACAATGAGCAGTTCTTC.

This clonotype was detected a few times. This chain connects TRBV18 to TRBJ2-1; unclear D gene. V was trimmed by 3 bases and J by 0 bases, leaving 15 bases between them. The CDR3 sequence is 17 residues long. Germline CDR1 is KGHSH and CDR2 is LQKENI. Written as DNA, the CDR3 is TGTGCCAGCTCACCGTACTCCAGCGTCGGCTCCTACAATGAGCAGTTCTTC. Encoded protein: CASSPYSSVGSYNEQFF. The full variable domain, in which reference TRBV18 and TRBJ2-1 provide the parts outside the CDR3, is NAGVMQNPRHLVRRRGQEARLRCSPMKGHSHVYWYRQLPEEGLKFMVYLQKENIIDESGMPKERFSAEFPKEGPSILRIQQVVRGDSAAYFCASSPYSSVGSYNEQFFGPGTRLTVL.

V usage is TRBV28 and J usage is TRBJ1-2, with D possibly being TRBD1 (5 bases). From germline, CDR1 is MDHEN and CDR2 SYDVKM. V was pared by 7 bases and J by 1 base, with 16 bases between. The CDR3 is made up of 15 amino acids. The CDR3 loop is CASIADTLLNYGYTF. The CDR3 DNA reads as TGTGCCAGCATCGCGGACACCTTACTTAACTATGGCTACACCTTC.

This clonotype was counted at least ten times. The chain joins TRBV2 to TRBJ2-1; a weak D match, TRBD2 (5 bases). The V end lost 4 bases, the J end lost 2 bases, and 9 bases lay between the germline ends. Germline loops: CDR1 SNHLY, CDR2 FYNNEI. CDR3 length: 14 amino acids. CDR3 bases: TGTGCCAGCAGTGTGGCGGGCCCCTACAATGAGCAGTTCTTC. This translates into CASSVAGPYNEQFF.

This clonotype was picked up a small number of times. The chain combines TRBV25-1 with TRBJ2-5, with TRBD1 as a possible D gene (5 bases). Trimming left V 3 bases short and J 2 bases short, with 13 bases between. Looked up from germline, CDR1 is MGHDK and CDR2 is SYGVNS. The CDR3 sequence is 15 residues long. Here the CDR3 reads CASSESTGAQETQYF. The CDR3 coding sequence is TGTGCCAGCAGTGAGTCTACAGGAGCACAAGAGACCCAGTACTTC.

In nucleotides, the CDR3 is TGTGCCACCAGTACGGTGGGAGAAGAGACCCAGTACTTC. Translation gives CATSTVGEETQYF. The chain recombines TRBV24-1 with TRBJ2-5; a weak D match, TRBD2 (5 bases). The CDR3 has 13 amino acids. V lost 6 bases and J 3 bases, leaving 10 bases between the germline ends. From germline, CDR1 is KGHDR and CDR2 SFDVKD.

This clonotype has a handful of counts. J is TRBJ2-2 and V is TRBV29-1, with TRBD1 matching over 7 bases. Germline CDR1 SQVTM, CDR2 ANQGSEA. CDR3 length equals 14 residues. Trimming at V came to 7 bases and at J to 1 base, leaving 6 bases not matched to a gene. The CDR3 DNA is TGCAGCGCAAGACAGGGACAGAACACCGGGGAGCTGTTTTTT. It translates to CSARQGQNTGELFF.